The present T cell receptor (beta chain) was sequenced within a study of lymphopenia after photon versus proton radiotherapy (dated by TCRdb to the late 2010s). Notes on the research overall: The immunological effects of photon versus proton radiation therapy were compared in patients with gastrointestinal tumors who developed high-grade lymphopenia. The cohort comprised 20 or so patients with gastrointestinal tumors who received either photon or proton therapy and then developed lymphopenia. The goal of the study was to describe how the two radiation modalities differ in their effects on the immune system. What the research found in general, with its limitations: The authors looked at the survival association only in patients who died, and they framed better survival with proton therapy as a possibility rather than a demonstrated result. Across the cohort, an inverse correlation was found between a larger post-nadir drop in TCR diversity and overall survival time among patients who died. Relative stability during treatment was observed in proton-treated patients, whereas loss of naive T cells and TCR diversity and gain of effector/memory populations were observed in photon-treated patients. After the lymphocyte count nadir, oligoclonal expansion, especially of CD8+ Temra cells, was observed in photon-treated repertoires, and the drop in diversity was driven by this expansion.

To prepare the library, the immunoSEQ multiplex PCR assay was applied. T cell repertoires were profiled with deep sequencing of rearranged TCR beta loci together with multiparametric flow cytometry. TCRdb's version of the immuneACCESS table is confined to in-frame rearrangements and falls short of the full clone set. An unresolved V gene accounts for under half of the shortfall where checked; the remainder is of unknown origin. This sample lists about 83,000 clones; about 83% were detected once. The leading ten clones occupy more than 1.2% of the sample. Concerning this clone itself: What antigen it recognizes has not been identified. No base quality values were provided; no much bigger clone lies one nucleotide off.

At the junction V is shortened by 5 bases and J by 5 bases; bases outside the gene matches: 6. The CDR1 and CDR2 encoded by the germline V gene are MDHEN and SYDVKM. Spanning cysteine to phenylalanine, the CDR3 consists of 15 amino acids. Solely the CDR3 DNA is kept, with 45 bases framed from the first base. The chain is made from TRBV28 and TRBJ2-5, with 12 middle bases fitting TRBD2. This sample comprised peripheral blood, obtained from a patient treated with proton-based radiotherapy. This TCR was sampled from a man aged 55 to 70 with pancreatic cancer. The sequenced DNA: TGTGCCAGCAGTCTTGGACTAGCGGGATTGGAGACCCAGTACTTC. Translated, this gives CASSLGLAGLETQYF.